Below are 23 T cell receptor beta chains sequenced from a single sample in a study of blood T cell repertoires in COVID-19. The data were produced by immunoSEQ multiplex PCR, yet TCRdb's version contains in-frame clones alone and is incomplete. The table records 200,000 to 250,000 clones, around 87% of them present only once. Specimen: peripheral blood. Source of these receptors: an older woman with active or convalescent COVID-19.

This clone was recorded only once. The rearrangement uses TRBV28 and TRBJ1-6; D is unclear. Trimming shortened V by 4 bases and J by 7 bases, and 8 bases separated the two germline ends. From germline, CDR1 is MDHEN and CDR2 SYDVKM. The CDR3 covers 13 residues. CDR3 region: CASSSLANSPLHF. The CDR3 DNA follows: TGTGCCAGCAGTTCTCTGGCCAATTCACCCCTCCACTTT.

The rearrangement links TRBV19 to TRBJ1-6, with D maybe TRBD1 (6 bases). The germline CDR1 and CDR2 sequences are LNHDA and SQIVND (reference sequence). Trimming stripped 4 bases from V and 7 bases from J, with 17 bases between. The CDR3 contains 16 residues. The CDR3 protein is CASSNSYAGANSPLHF. CDR3 sequence (DNA): TGTGCCAGTAGTAACTCTTATGCAGGGGCGAATTCACCCCTCCACTTT.

The V call is TRBV4-2, the J call TRBJ1-2; no firm D call. There are 16 residues in the CDR3. The germline CDR1 and CDR2 sequences are LGHNA and YNFKEQ. V was cut by 0 bases and J by 4 bases, with 15 bases left in between. The CDR3 loop reads CASSQEEQLLSYGYTF. The DNA for the CDR3 is TGTGCCAGCAGCCAAGAGGAACAACTACTGAGCTATGGCTACACCTTC.

This sequence joins TRBV7-2 and TRBJ2-1; D uncertain. V lost 4 bases, J lost 8 bases, and 6 bases lay in between. The CDR3 extends over 11 amino acids. Looked up from germline, CDR1 is SGHTA and CDR2 is FQGNSA. The CDR3 spells CASSYRDEQFF. CDR3 DNA: TGTGCCAGCAGCTACAGAGATGAGCAGTTCTTC.

The V call is TRBV28, the J call TRBJ1-2, with 7 bases identical to TRBD1. Germline lookup yields CDR1 MDHEN and CDR2 SYDVKM. The J segment lost 3 bases and the V segment lost 8 bases, leaving 12 bases of the junction unmatched. This CDR3 has 15 amino acids. The CDR3 region has the DNA TGTGCCAGCCAAACCCCACAGGGGAAGGACTATGGCTACACCTTC. The encoded protein is CASQTPQGKDYGYTF.

The chain links TRBV19 to TRBJ2-7; the match to TRBD1 covers 9 bases. V gave up 6 bases and J gave up 3 bases; unmatched junction bases: 9. The CDR3 is 15 amino acids. Germline values: CDR1 LNHDA, CDR2 SQIVND (reference sequence). The CDR3 sequence is CASSDRQGVGYEQYF. The DNA for the CDR3 is TGTGCCAGTAGCGATCGACAGGGGGTAGGCTACGAGCAGTACTTC.

In DNA form, the CDR3 reads TGCAGTGCTAGCGGGGGAGATGAAGCTTTCTTT. This encodes CSASGGDEAFF. The chain carries TRBV20-1 and TRBJ1-1; possibly TRBD1 for D (5 bases). V lost 3 bases to trimming and J lost 7 bases, with 9 bases between them. The germline CDR1 and CDR2 sequences are DFQATT and SNEGSKA (reference sequence). The CDR3 extends over 11 amino acids.

CDR3 DNA sequence: TGTGCCAGCAGCCAAGACAGGGTAAGGCAGTTCTTC. This encodes CASSQDRVRQFF. V gene TRBV14 combines with J gene TRBJ2-1, with a possible D match to TRBD1 (5 bases). V lost 0 bases, J lost 12 bases, and 9 bases lay in between. There are 12 residues in the CDR3. CDR1 and CDR2 from the germline V gene are SGHDN and FVKESK.

The genes are TRBV6-4 and TRBJ1-2; TRBD1 matches at 9 bases. The CDR3 loop spans 14 amino acids. Germline-derived CDR1 and CDR2 are MRHNA and SNTAGT. J lost 7 bases, V lost 6 bases, and 9 bases had no gene match. In DNA form, the CDR3 reads TGTGCCAGCAGGGGAACAGGGGGCGCGAGTGGCTACACCTTC. The encoded protein is CASRGTGGASGYTF.

Here the CDR3 DNA reads TGTGCCAGCAGCTTTAGCGGGGGGGATCCTGAGCAGTTCTTC. Translation gives CASSFSGGDPEQFF. The chain uses TRBV6-2 or TRBV6-3 and TRBJ2-1; the match to TRBD2 covers 11 bases. The V and J ends lost 6 bases and 9 bases, in that order; junction bases with no gene match: 7. CDR3 length equals 14 residues. The germline gives CDR1 MNHEY, CDR2 SVGEGT.

The V and J genes are TRBV19 and TRBJ1-4; D is uncertain. Trimming left V 10 bases short and J 6 bases short, with 9 bases between. The V gene's germline CDR1 is LNHDA and CDR2 SQIVND (reference sequence). The CDR3 sequence is 11 residues long. CDR3 loop: CAIKGDEKLFF. CDR3 sequence (DNA): TGTGCCATCAAAGGAGATGAAAAACTGTTTTTT.

The rearrangement links TRBV12-3 or TRBV12-4 to TRBJ2-1; 9 bases fit TRBD2. The CDR3 length is 13 residues. Losses at the gene ends were 7 bases for V and 7 bases for J; bases not matched to a gene: 5. This chain's CDR3 is CASKWTSVNEQFF. DNA for the CDR3: TGTGCCAGCAAATGGACTAGCGTAAATGAGCAGTTCTTC.

V and J are TRBV4-1 and TRBJ1-6, with 7 positions matching TRBD1. Germline CDR1 MGHRA, CDR2 YSYEKL. The CDR3 consists of 15 residues. The trim removed 4 bases at V and 5 bases at J, leaving 5 bases unmatched. Written as DNA, the CDR3 is TGCGCCAGCAGCCCCCGCCAGGGGGATAATTCACCCCTCCACTTT. Protein sequence: CASSPRQGDNSPLHF.

The chain employs TRBV3-1 (or the pseudogene TRBV3-2) and TRBJ1-2; D gene ambiguous. Germline V lookup: CDR1 LGHDT, CDR2 YNNKEL (reference sequence). Trimming removed 4 bases at V and 0 bases at J, with 9 bases between. CDR3 length: 14 residues. CDR3 nucleotides: TGTGCCAGCAGCCGGAGGGCGGCTAACTATGGCTACACCTTC. Residues: CASSRRAANYGYTF.

The chain has TRBV24-1 and TRBJ1-2, with 9 positions matching TRBD1. V lost 7 bases and J lost 5; bases outside the gene matches: 10. Germline CDR1 reads KGHDR; CDR2 reads SFDVKD. This CDR3 has 15 amino acids. CDR3 residues: CATSTGTGRDYGYTF. CDR3 DNA sequence: TGTGCCACCAGCACCGGGACAGGGAGGGATTATGGCTACACCTTC.

V and J are TRBV6-2 or TRBV6-3 and TRBJ2-5; D is unclear. The ends were cut back, 0 bases at V and 4 bases at J, with 9 bases in the middle. In germline, CDR1 is MNHEY, CDR2 SVGEGT. CDR3 size: 14 residues. CDR3 in DNA: TGTGCCAGCAGTTACTCGAGTAGCAGAGAGACCCAGTACTTC. The encoded protein is CASSYSSSRETQYF.

The chain recombines TRBV11-2 with TRBJ1-4, with 8 bases identical to TRBD1. The CDR3 is 15 residues long. Germline-derived CDR1 and CDR2 are SGHAT and FQNNGV. The V and J ends lost 5 bases and 11 bases, in that order; junction bases with no gene match: 13. The CDR3 protein is CASSPPGQAGGKLFF. Written as DNA, the CDR3 is TGTGCCAGCAGCCCACCGGGACAGGCGGGGGGGAAACTGTTTTTT.

The chain couples TRBV19 to TRBJ2-2, with 11 bases that match TRBD1. Germline V gives CDR1 LNHDA, CDR2 SQIVND (reference sequence). V trimming: 5 bases; J trimming: 7 bases; junction bases outside the gene matches: 9. The CDR3 consists of 16 residues. CDR3 sequence (DNA): TGTGCCAGTAGTCCTGGGGGGACAGGGGGGATCGGGGAGCTGTTTTTT. It yields the protein CASSPGGTGGIGELFF.

The rearrangement uses TRBV5-1 and TRBJ1-2, with TRBD1 identical over 8 bases. Germline V gene data show CDR1 as SGHRS and CDR2 as YFSETQ. With V trimmed by 5 bases and J by 7 bases, 10 bases remained unmatched. The CDR3 has 14 amino acids. CDR3 loop: CASRPLDRDSGYTF. The CDR3 DNA sequence: TGCGCCAGCAGACCTTTGGACAGGGACAGTGGCTACACCTTC. The whole variable domain, remainder taken from reference TRBV5-1 and TRBJ1-2, is KAGVTQTPRYLIKTRGQQVTLSCSPISGHRSVSWYQQTPGQGLQFLFEYFSETQRNKGNFPGRFSGRQFSNSRSEMNVSTLELGDSALYLCASRPLDRDSGYTFGSGTRLTVV.

The chain is built from TRBV24-1 and TRBJ1-1, with D possibly TRBD1 on 5 matching bases. The germline V and J ends were trimmed by 7 bases and 3 bases, with 11 bases remaining between them. The germline gives CDR1 KGHDR, CDR2 SFDVKD. The CDR3 length is 13 residues. The CDR3 DNA reads TGTGCCACCAGCCGGCAGGGTTACACTGAAGCTTTCTTT. Translating gives CATSRQGYTEAFF.

This chain joins TRBV19 and TRBJ1-4; D gene ambiguous. CDR1 LNHDA and CDR2 SQIVND come from the germline V gene (reference sequence). Trimming removed 3 bases from V and 5 bases from J, with 10 bases in between. CDR3 length: 14 amino acids. The CDR3 here is CASSIFGGNEKLFF. In DNA form, the CDR3 reads TGTGCCAGTAGTATTTTCGGCGGGAATGAAAAACTGTTTTTT.

The chain employs TRBV5-1 and TRBJ2-3, with 13 bases matching TRBD2. V lost 2 bases, J lost 4 bases, and 1 base stayed unmatched. CDR3 length equals 15 residues. The germline gives CDR1 SGHRS, CDR2 YFSETQ. Here the CDR3 reads CASSFGLAGADTQYF. CDR3 DNA sequence: TGCGCCAGCAGCTTTGGACTAGCGGGGGCAGATACGCAGTATTTT. Filled out from reference TRBV5-1 and TRBJ2-3, the complete variable domain reads KAGVTQTPRYLIKTRGQQVTLSCSPISGHRSVSWYQQTPGQGLQFLFEYFSETQRNKGNFPGRFSGRQFSNSRSEMNVSTLELGDSALYLCASSFGLAGADTQYFGPGTRLTVL.

The table lists this clone with a few counts. This CDR3 is also generated by other DNA sequences in the sample. J is TRBJ2-1 and V is TRBV7-2, with D maybe TRBD1 (6 bases). The CDR3 sequence is 15 residues long. Germline V gene lookup returns CDR1 SGHTA and CDR2 FQGNSA. Deletions cut 1 base from V and 4 bases from J, with 11 bases between. CDR3 sequence reads: CASSLGGGGYNEQFF. The DNA for the CDR3 is TGTGCCAGCAGCTTAGGAGGGGGTGGGTACAATGAGCAGTTCTTC.